The 21 T cell receptor beta chains listed next were all sequenced from one sample in a study of CD8+CD57+ T cells in acquired aplastic anemia. Patients selected for sequencing had displayed CD8+CD57+ cell expansion by flow cytometry. Genomic DNA, serving as template, underwent TCR beta VDJ and CDR3 profiling. One entry per CDR3 protein, called by TCRdb with MiXCR from the reads. Among hundreds of thousands of distinct CDR3 sequences listed, around 30% were seen once. Sequencing was done on a sample of sorted CD4+, CD8+, or CD8+CD57+ T cells (not recorded which) from PBMCs. These receptors all come from a human donor with aplastic anemia.

CDR3 amino acids: CAWSVLSGVGGYTF. The CDR3 bases are TGTGCCTGGAGTGTACTCTCGGGCGTTGGTGGCTACACCTTC. The rearrangement joins TRBV30 to TRBJ1-2; unclear D gene. V was pared by 0 bases and J by 7 bases, with 15 bases between. The CDR3 runs 14 residues. Germline V CDR1 and CDR2: GTSNPN, SVGIG (reference sequence).

This chain joins TRBV25-1 and TRBJ2-4, with 7 bases aligning to TRBD1. Germline values: CDR1 MGHDK, CDR2 SYGVNS. This CDR3 comprises 15 residues. V gave up 8 bases and J gave up 1 base; unmatched junction bases: 8. CDR3 protein: CASRDSGQAKNIQYF. The CDR3 DNA is TGTGCCAGCCGCGATTCGGGACAGGCCAAAAACATTCAGTACTTC.

This clonotype was detected many times. The chain couples TRBV29-1 to TRBJ1-1; D might be TRBD1 (6 bases). Trimming left V 6 bases short and J 6 bases short, with 17 bases between. The CDR3 is 13 residues long. CDR1 and CDR2 from the germline V gene are SQVTM and ANQGSEA. CDR3 nucleotide sequence: TGCAGCGTCAAGATGGACAGCTATTCTGAAGCTTTCTTT. Amino acids: CSVKMDSYSEAFF.

The table lists this clonotype with a count of one. V and J are TRBV25-1 and TRBJ2-3; 10 bases fit TRBD1. Losses at the gene ends were 6 bases for V and 4 bases for J; bases not matched to a gene: 10. The CDR3 spans 16 residues. The germline CDR1 and CDR2 sequences are MGHDK and SYGVNS. In DNA form, the CDR3 reads TGTGCCAGCAGCCCGCTAGGGACAGGGGTCTCAGATACGCAGTATTTT. Amino acids: CASSPLGTGVSDTQYF.

This clonotype was picked up one time. No conserved phenylalanine or tryptophan ends this CDR3, so it is likely a read error. The J gene is TRBJ2-3, the V gene TRBV10-3; weak D call: TRBD2 (5 bases). This CDR3 has 20 amino acids. Trimming removed 6 bases from V and 2 bases from J, with 30 bases in between. CDR1 is ENHRY and CDR2 is SYGVKD in the germline V gene. CDR3 coding DNA: TGTGCCATCAGATTTGAAGGACTCAAGGCATCCAAATACTTCACAGATACGCAGTATCTT. The encoded protein is CAIRFEGLKASKYFTDTQYL.

This clonotype has at least ten counts. The V and J genes are TRBV15 and TRBJ2-1; either TRBD1 or TRBD2 may fit D (5 bases each). V was clipped by 4 bases and J by 7 bases, with 11 bases between them. This CDR3 contains 13 residues. The germline V gene encodes CDR1 LNHNV and CDR2 YYDKDF (reference sequence). CDR3 sequence (DNA): TGTGCCACCAGCATAAGTGGGGGTAATGAGCAGTTCTTC. Protein sequence: CATSISGGNEQFF.

This clonotype has just a few counts. This chain connects TRBV19 to TRBJ1-1; TRBD1 is a possible D gene (6 bases). This CDR3 contains 16 residues. Per the germline V gene, CDR1 is LNHDA and CDR2 is SQIVND (reference sequence). V lost 4 bases to trimming and J lost 4 bases, with 19 bases between them. CDR3 in DNA: TGTGCCAGTAGTAACATTGGGGGCTCTACGGGCACTGAAGCTTTCTTT. It is translated as CASSNIGGSTGTEAFF.

Regarding this clonotype: A much larger clone lies one base from this, so it may be a read error. V usage is TRBV7-2 and J usage is TRBJ2-7; possibly TRBD1 for D (6 bases). Germline V lookup: CDR1 SGHTA, CDR2 FQGNSA. Between the trimmed V and J ends, which lost 1 base and 8 bases, there was a span of 15 bases. The CDR3 totals 14 residues. This CDR3 reads CASSLERRGNKQYF. The CDR3 region has the DNA TGTGCCAGCAGCTTAGAGCGCAGGGGTAACAAGCAGTACTTC.

This clonotype was seen at least ten times. The chain combines TRBV9 with TRBJ1-1; D gene unclear. Germline CDR1 reads SGDLS; CDR2 reads YYNGEE. The CDR3 is 13 residues long. The V gene lost 0 bases and the J gene lost 1 base, with 4 bases spanning the gap. The DNA of the CDR3 is TGTGCCAGCAGCGTAGGAGCGAACACTGAAGCTTTCTTT. Its translation is CASSVGANTEAFF.

The chain combines TRBV28 with TRBJ1-5; 8 bases line up with TRBD1. With V trimmed by 5 bases and J by 7 bases, 13 bases remained unmatched. Germline assignment: CDR1 MDHEN and CDR2 SYDVKM. CDR3 length: 16 residues. The chain's CDR3 is CASSRRSGGFVQPQHF. The CDR3 DNA reads as TGTGCCAGCAGTCGGCGCTCAGGGGGCTTCGTACAGCCCCAGCATTTT.

The chain combines TRBV27 with TRBJ1-2; D is possibly TRBD1 (6 bases). Germline assignment: CDR1 MNHEY and CDR2 SMNVEV (reference sequence). This CDR3 comprises 13 residues. V was shortened by 5 bases and J by 2 bases, with 9 bases between the two germline ends. This CDR3 is CASSQGLNYGYTF. The CDR3 region has the DNA TGTGCCAGCAGTCAGGGGCTCAACTATGGCTACACCTTC.

The V call is TRBV7-6, the J call TRBJ1-2, with 7 bases that match TRBD1. V shed 5 bases and J 7 bases; nucleotides not matched to a gene: 4. CDR3 length: 12 residues. CDR1 is SGHVS, CDR2 FNYEAQ, per germline. The CDR3 here is CASSRQGFGYTF. CDR3 bases: TGTGCCAGCAGCCGACAGGGTTTTGGCTACACCTTC. Looking up the rest from reference TRBV7-6 and TRBJ1-2 gives the full variable domain: GAGVSQSPRYKVTKRGQDVALRCDPISGHVSLYWYRQALGQGPEFLTYFNYEAQQDKSGLPNDRFSAERPEGSISTLTIQRTEQRDSAMYRCASSRQGFGYTFGSGTRLTVV.

This sequence joins TRBV2 and TRBJ1-6; D is perhaps TRBD1 (5 bases). The CDR3 consists of 13 residues. Trimming removed 6 bases from V and 10 bases from J, with 13 bases in between. In germline, CDR1 is SNHLY, CDR2 FYNNEI. DNA for the CDR3: TGTGCCAGCAGCGTCCGGGACGGGTCACCCCTCCACTTT. Amino acid sequence: CASSVRDGSPLHF.

In this sample, this clonotype turned up many times. The V call is TRBV7-2, the J call TRBJ2-5; TRBD1 might be the D (5 bases). In germline, CDR1 is SGHTA, CDR2 FQGNSA. Trimming cost V 5 bases and J 5 bases, with 12 bases left between them. This CDR3 contains 13 residues. The CDR3 protein is CASSGQGSETQYF. DNA of the CDR3: TGTGCCAGCAGCGGCCAGGGTTCGGAGACCCAGTACTTC. Supplemented by reference TRBV7-2 and TRBJ2-5, the full variable domain reads GAGVSQSPSNKVTEKGKDVELRCDPISGHTALYWYRQSLGQGLEFLIYFQGNSAPDKSGLPSDRFSAERTGGSVSTLTIQRTQQEDSAVYLCASSGQGSETQYFGPGTRLLVL.

The chain links TRBV7-2 to TRBJ1-6; D perhaps matches TRBD1 (5 bases). The CDR3 has 14 residues. Per germline, CDR1 SGHTA and CDR2 FQGNSA. V was shortened by 11 bases and J by 7 bases, with 18 bases between the two germline ends. DNA for the CDR3: TGTGCCGGGGGGGACTCCTGGGGAAATTCACCCCTCCACTTT. It encodes CAGGDSWGNSPLHF.

In its sample, this clonotype was seen a few times. This chain uses TRBV5-6 with TRBJ2-5, with a possible D match to TRBD2 (7 bases). Trimming shortened V by 0 bases and J by 4 bases, and 13 bases separated the two germline ends. Germline CDR1 SGHDT, CDR2 YYEEEE. The CDR3 has 15 residues. The CDR3 nucleotides are TGTGCCAGCAGCTTGGATAGGGGGGGCGGAGAGACCCAGTACTTC. It encodes CASSLDRGGGETQYF. Complete variable domain (other parts from reference TRBV5-6 and TRBJ2-5): DAGVTQSPTHLIKTRGQQVTLRCSPKSGHDTVSWYQQALGQGPQFIFQYYEEEERQRGNFPDRFSGHQFPNYSSELNVNALLLGDSALYLCASSLDRGGGETQYFGPGTRLLVL.

The chain uses TRBV6-4 and TRBJ2-7, with 13 positions matching TRBD2. CDR1 is MRHNA and CDR2 is SNTAGT in the germline V gene. The CDR3 length is 16 residues. Trimming took 4 bases from V and 7 from J; bases not matched to a gene: 10. This CDR3 is CASSAQLAGGYNEQYF. The CDR3 DNA reads as TGTGCCAGCAGTGCCCAACTAGCGGGAGGGTACAATGAGCAGTACTTC.

This clonotype showed up many times. This chain links TRBV2 with TRBJ2-7, with 8 bases matching TRBD2. Trimming removed 6 bases from V and 1 base from J; junction bases left unmatched: 5. Germline loops: CDR1 SNHLY, CDR2 FYNNEI. The CDR3 sequence is 14 residues long. Here the CDR3 reads CASRPGLGSYEQYF. CDR3 nucleotides: TGTGCCAGCAGGCCGGGACTAGGTTCCTACGAGCAGTACTTC.

The chain employs TRBV6-2 or TRBV6-3 and TRBJ1-1; no firm D call. Deletions cut 2 bases from V and 0 bases from J, with 7 bases between. Per the germline V gene, CDR1 is MNHEY and CDR2 is SVGEGT. The CDR3 is 14 amino acids. The CDR3 here is CASSYGPMNTEAFF. In DNA form, the CDR3 reads TGTGCCAGCAGTTACGGTCCTATGAACACTGAAGCTTTCTTT.

Only a few counts were recorded for this clonotype. The chain combines TRBV14 with TRBJ2-2; tentatively, D is TRBD1 or TRBD2 (5 bases each). This CDR3 has 15 residues. V was pared by 1 base and J by 5 bases, with 11 bases between. In germline, CDR1 is SGHDN, CDR2 FVKESK. CDR3 sequence: CASSQVRGETGELFF. The CDR3 region has the DNA TGTGCCAGCAGCCAAGTACGAGGGGAAACCGGGGAGCTGTTTTTT.

This clonotype was found many times. One end of the junction fails to match germline, which may point to a read error. This chain connects TRBV7-3 to TRBJ2-7; no definite D call. CDR1 and CDR2 from the germline V gene are SGHTA and FQGTGA. The CDR3 has 13 residues. The CDR3 sequence is CVSSLFPSYEQYF. Here the CDR3 DNA reads TGTGTCAGCAGCTTATTTCCCTCCTACGAGCAGTACTTC. Together with reference TRBV7-3 and TRBJ2-7, the CDR3 gives the full variable domain: GAGVSQTPSNKVTEKGKYVELRCDPISGHTALYWYRQSLGQGPEFLIYFQGTGAADDSGLPNDRFFAVRPEGSVSTLKIQRTERGDSAVYLCVSSLFPSYEQYFGPGTRLTVT.